This T cell receptor beta chain was documented in a study of OX40 agonist ivuxolimab in advanced cancers. Study details: Each dose-escalation patient presented with hepatocellular carcinoma, melanoma, renal cell or head and neck cancer. The eligibility criteria allowed prior anti-PD-1, anti-PD-L1 or anti-CTLA-4 therapy, and around 38% had some.

Of note for this clone: The target antigen is unknown.

Notes on the study in general: Researchers report that CD8+ T cells had, on average, more expanded clones than CD4+.

The data were produced by immunoSEQ multiplex PCR, yet TCRdb's version contains in-frame clones alone and is incomplete. The sample holds approximately 100,000 clones, just over 90% seen once. V lost 0 bases to trimming and J lost 6 bases; unmatched junction nucleotides: 5. In germline, CDR1 is GTSNPN, CDR2 SVGIG (reference sequence). The CDR3 sequence is 14 residues long. This receptor was taken from an adult with an advanced solid tumor such as melanoma, head and neck, liver or kidney cancer. The chain links TRBV30 to TRBJ2-7; 10 nucleotides align to TRBD2. Sequences were derived from CD4+ or CD8+ T cells sorted from blood, sampled in a trial of the OX40 agonist ivuxolimab. The CDR3 reads CAWSVLAGPFEQYF. The DNA for the CDR3 is TGTGCCTGGAGTGTACTAGCGGGACCTTTCGAGCAGTACTTC.